The source of this T cell receptor beta chain is a study of a mutant IDH1 vaccine in newly diagnosed glioma. On the study more broadly: Treated patients had a mean age of around 39 years and a sex split that was around 60% male and 37.5% female. Points from the study as a whole: Pseudoprogression showed no apparent link to changes in top peripheral T cell clonotypes.

Of note for this clone: The antigen remains undetermined.

Noted time point: week 47, end of study. A single vaccine dose contained 300 ug of mutant IDH1 20-mer peptide, and topical imiquimod was used with it. After removal of 3 bases from V and 3 bases from J, the junction contained 9 bases not matched to a gene. This CDR3 has 16 amino acids. In germline, CDR1 is SGDLS, CDR2 YYNGEE. TCRdb keeps only in-frame clones here, not all; method: immunoSEQ multiplex PCR. The repertoire consists of 45,000 to 55,000 clones, with about four fifths occurring once and the leading ten covering under 4.5%. V gene TRBV9 combines with J gene TRBJ2-3; the match to TRBD1 covers 8 bases. The TCR originated in a young woman with glioma. Some clones in this sample may be carry-over from other donors' samples. The sequenced sample was PBMCs, obtained from a glioma patient whose treatment included an IDH1 peptide vaccine. The CDR3 sequence: CASSADRGKMTDTQYF. CDR3 nucleotide sequence: TGTGCCAGCAGCGCTGACAGGGGAAAGATGACAGATACGCAGTATTTT. Combining the CDR3 with reference TRBV9 and TRBJ2-3 gives the whole variable domain DSGVTQTPKHLITATGQRVTLRCSPRSGDLSVYWYQQSLDQGLQFLIQYYNGEERAKGNILERFSAQQFPDLHSELNLSSLELGDSALYFCASSADRGKMTDTQYFGPGTRLTVL.